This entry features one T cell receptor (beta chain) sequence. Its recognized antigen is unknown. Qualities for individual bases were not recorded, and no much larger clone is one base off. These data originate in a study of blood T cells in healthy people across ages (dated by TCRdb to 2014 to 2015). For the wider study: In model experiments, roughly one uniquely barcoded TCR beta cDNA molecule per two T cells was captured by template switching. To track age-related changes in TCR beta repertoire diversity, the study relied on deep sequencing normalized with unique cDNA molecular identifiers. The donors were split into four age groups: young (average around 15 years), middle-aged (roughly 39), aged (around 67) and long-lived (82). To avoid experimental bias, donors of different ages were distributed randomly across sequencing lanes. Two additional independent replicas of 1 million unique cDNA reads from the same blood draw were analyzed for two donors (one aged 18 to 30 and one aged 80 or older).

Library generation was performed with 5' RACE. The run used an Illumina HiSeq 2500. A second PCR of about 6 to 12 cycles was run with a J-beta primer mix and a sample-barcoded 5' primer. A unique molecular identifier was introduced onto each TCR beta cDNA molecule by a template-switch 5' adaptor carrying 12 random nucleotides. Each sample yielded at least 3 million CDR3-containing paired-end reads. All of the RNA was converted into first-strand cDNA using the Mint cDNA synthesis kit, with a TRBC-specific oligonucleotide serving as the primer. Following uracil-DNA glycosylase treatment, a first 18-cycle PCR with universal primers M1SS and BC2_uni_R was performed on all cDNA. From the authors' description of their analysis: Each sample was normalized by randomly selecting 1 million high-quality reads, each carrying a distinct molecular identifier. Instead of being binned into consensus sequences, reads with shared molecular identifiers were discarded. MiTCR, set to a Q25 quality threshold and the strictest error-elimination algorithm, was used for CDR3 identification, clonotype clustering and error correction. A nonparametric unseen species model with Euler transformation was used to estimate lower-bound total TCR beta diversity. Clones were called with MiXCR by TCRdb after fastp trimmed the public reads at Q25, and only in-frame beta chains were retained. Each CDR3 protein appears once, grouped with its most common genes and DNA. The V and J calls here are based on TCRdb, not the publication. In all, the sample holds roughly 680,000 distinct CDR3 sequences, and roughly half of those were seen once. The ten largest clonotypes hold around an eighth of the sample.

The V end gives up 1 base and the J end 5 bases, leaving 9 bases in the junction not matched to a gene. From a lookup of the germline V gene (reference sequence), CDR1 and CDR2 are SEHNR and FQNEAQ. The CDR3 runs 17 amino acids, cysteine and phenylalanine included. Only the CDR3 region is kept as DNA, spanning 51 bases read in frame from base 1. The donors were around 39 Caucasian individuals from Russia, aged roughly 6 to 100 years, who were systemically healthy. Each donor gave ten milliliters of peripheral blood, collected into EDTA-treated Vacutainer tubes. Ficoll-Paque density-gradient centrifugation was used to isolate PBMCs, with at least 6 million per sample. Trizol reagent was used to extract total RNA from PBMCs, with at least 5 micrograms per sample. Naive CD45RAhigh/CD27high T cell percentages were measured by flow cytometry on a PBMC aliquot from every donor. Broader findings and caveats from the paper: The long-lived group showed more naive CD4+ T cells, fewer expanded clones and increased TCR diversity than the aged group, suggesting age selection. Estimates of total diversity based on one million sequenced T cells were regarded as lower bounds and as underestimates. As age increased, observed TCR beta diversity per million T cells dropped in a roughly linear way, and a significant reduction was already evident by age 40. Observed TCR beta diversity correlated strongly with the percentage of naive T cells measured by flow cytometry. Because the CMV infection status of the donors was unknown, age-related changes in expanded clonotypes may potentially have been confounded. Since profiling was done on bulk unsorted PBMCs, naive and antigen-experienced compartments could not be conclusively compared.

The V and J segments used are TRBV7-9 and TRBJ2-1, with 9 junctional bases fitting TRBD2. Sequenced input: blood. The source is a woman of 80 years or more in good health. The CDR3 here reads CASSLGRWASGNNEQFF. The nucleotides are TGTGCCAGCAGCTTAGGACGTTGGGCTAGCGGGAACAATGAGCAGTTCTTC. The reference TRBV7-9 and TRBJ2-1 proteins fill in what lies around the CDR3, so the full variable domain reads DTGVSQNPRHKITKRGQNVTFRCDPISEHNRLYWYRQTLGQGPEFLTYFQNEAQLEKSRLLSDRFSAERPKGSFSTLEIQRTEQGDSAMYLCASSLGRWASGNNEQFFGPGTRLTVL.